The 8 T cell receptor beta chains reported below all come from one sample, sequenced in a study of cytomegalovirus exposure and HLA in healthy donors. The PCR was carried out with 60 Vbeta primers and 13 Jbeta primers. Here immunoSEQ multiplex PCR was the method, and the copy in TCRdb shows in-frame clones only, minus some. The profile shows roughly 180,000 clones, approximately 83% of them singletons. Sequences were obtained from PBMCs. The receptors here all came from a boy aged 2 to 10 in good health and CMV-seronegative.

This sequence joins TRBV19 and TRBJ1-5; 9 bases line up with TRBD1. CDR3 length: 14 amino acids. The V gene end was trimmed by 4 bases and the J gene end by 6 bases; junction bases not matched to a gene: 4. CDR1 and CDR2 (germline): LNHDA, SQIVND (reference sequence). CDR3 DNA: TGTGCCAGTAGTAACCGGGACAGGGCTCAGCCCCAGCATTTT. This gives the protein CASSNRDRAQPQHF.

The rearrangement uses TRBV11-3 and TRBJ1-3; tentatively, D is TRBD1 (5 bases). The CDR3 sequence is 16 residues long. V was clipped by 5 bases and J by 0 bases, with 14 bases between them. The germline CDR1 and CDR2 sequences are SGHNT and YENEEA. CDR3 in amino acids: CASSLSRAPSGNTIYF. In DNA, the CDR3 is TGTGCCAGCAGCCTCTCCAGGGCACCCTCTGGAAACACCATATATTTT.

This sequence joins TRBV29-1 and TRBJ2-7; 9 bases match TRBD2. The CDR3 consists of 14 residues. With V trimmed by 6 bases and J by 0 bases, 6 bases remained unmatched. Germline V gene sequence: CDR1 SQVTM, CDR2 ANQGSEA. In nucleotides, the CDR3 is TGCAGCGTCATACTAGCGGGCAGCTCCTACGAGCAGTACTTC. Encoded protein: CSVILAGSSYEQYF.

The V call is TRBV10-3, the J call TRBJ2-1; D is perhaps TRBD2 (7 bases). The V gene lost 2 bases and the J gene lost 2 bases, with 10 bases spanning the gap. The germline V gene has CDR1 ENHRY and CDR2 SYGVKD. This CDR3 contains 15 residues. CDR3 nucleotide sequence: TGTGCCATCAGTGAGGGGGGGGCTACCTACAATGAGCAGTTCTTC. Amino acids: CAISEGGATYNEQFF.

This clone came up a few times. The V gene is TRBV6-1, the J gene TRBJ1-3, with D possibly TRBD1 on 5 matching bases. The CDR3 is 15 amino acids. V dropped 1 base and J dropped 11 bases, with 18 bases sitting between them. Germline assignment: CDR1 MNHNS and CDR2 SASEGT. The CDR3 loop is CASSEEETGTRAIYF. DNA of the CDR3: TGTGCCAGCAGTGAAGAGGAAACAGGAACCCGCGCCATATATTTT.

The V gene is TRBV5-5, the J gene TRBJ2-7; a weak D match, TRBD2 (7 bases). The CDR3 extends over 14 amino acids. Germline lookup yields CDR1 SGHKS and CDR2 YYEKEE (reference sequence). Deletions cut 0 bases from V and 1 base from J, with 8 bases between. The chain's CDR3 is CASSLEGGSYEQYF. The CDR3 coding sequence is TGTGCCAGCAGCTTGGAGGGGGGGTCCTACGAGCAGTACTTC.

In DNA, the CDR3 is TGCGCCAGCAGCGCCTTAACCCGTAGGATAGCGGCTAATGAAAAACTGTTTTTT. Translation gives CASSALTRRIAANEKLFF. The chain recombines TRBV4-3 with TRBJ1-4, with D hard to call. The CDR3 length is 18 residues. Germline V gene sequence: CDR1 LGHNA, CDR2 YSLEER. The germline V and J ends were trimmed by 5 bases and 3 bases, with 22 bases remaining between them.

The chain couples TRBV30 to TRBJ2-2, with D maybe TRBD1 (5 bases). CDR3 length: 12 amino acids. With 2 bases removed from V and 7 bases from J, the gap between germline ends came to 8 bases. Germline V gene data show CDR1 as GTSNPN and CDR2 as SVGIG (reference sequence). The CDR3 spells CAWSQGIGELFF. The CDR3 nucleotides read TGTGCCTGGAGTCAGGGAATCGGGGAGCTGTTTTTT.